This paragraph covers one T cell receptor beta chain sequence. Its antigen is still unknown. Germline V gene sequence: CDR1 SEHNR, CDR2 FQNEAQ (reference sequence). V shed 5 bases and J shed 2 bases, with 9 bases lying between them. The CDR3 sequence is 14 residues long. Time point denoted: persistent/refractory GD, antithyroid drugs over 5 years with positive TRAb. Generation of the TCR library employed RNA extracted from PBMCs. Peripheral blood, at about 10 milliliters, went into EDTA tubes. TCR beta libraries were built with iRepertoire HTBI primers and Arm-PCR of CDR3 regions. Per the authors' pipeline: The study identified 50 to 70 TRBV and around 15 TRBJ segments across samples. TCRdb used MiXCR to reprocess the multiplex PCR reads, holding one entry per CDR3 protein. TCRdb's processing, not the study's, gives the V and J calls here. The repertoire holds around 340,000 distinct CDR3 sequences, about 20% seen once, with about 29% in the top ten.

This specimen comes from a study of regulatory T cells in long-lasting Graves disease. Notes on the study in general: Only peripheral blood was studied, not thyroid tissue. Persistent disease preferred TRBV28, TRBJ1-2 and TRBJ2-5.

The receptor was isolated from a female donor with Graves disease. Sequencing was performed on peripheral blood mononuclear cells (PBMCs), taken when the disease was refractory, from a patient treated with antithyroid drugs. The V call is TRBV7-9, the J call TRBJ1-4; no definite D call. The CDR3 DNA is TGTGCCAGCAGCCCACAGAGCACTAATGAAAAACTGTTTTTT. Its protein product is CASSPQSTNEKLFF. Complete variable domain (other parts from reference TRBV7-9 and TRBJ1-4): DTGVSQNPRHKITKRGQNVTFRCDPISEHNRLYWYRQTLGQGPEFLTYFQNEAQLEKSRLLSDRFSAERPKGSFSTLEIQRTEQGDSAMYLCASSPQSTNEKLFFGSGTQLSVL.